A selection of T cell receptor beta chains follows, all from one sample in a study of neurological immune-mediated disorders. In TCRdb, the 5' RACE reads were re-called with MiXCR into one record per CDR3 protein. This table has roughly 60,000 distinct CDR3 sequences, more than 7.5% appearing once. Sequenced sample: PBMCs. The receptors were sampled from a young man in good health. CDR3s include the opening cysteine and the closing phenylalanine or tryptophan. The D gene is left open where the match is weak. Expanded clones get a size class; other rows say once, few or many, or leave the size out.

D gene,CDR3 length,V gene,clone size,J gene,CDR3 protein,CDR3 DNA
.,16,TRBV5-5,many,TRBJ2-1,CASSLVSGSVGNEQFF,TGTGCCAGCAGCTTGGTCTCAGGGTCCGTTGGCAATGAGCAGTTCTTC
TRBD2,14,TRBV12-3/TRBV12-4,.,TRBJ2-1,CASSWASGNDEQFF,TGTGCCAGCAGTTGGGCTAGCGGGAACGATGAGCAGTTCTTC
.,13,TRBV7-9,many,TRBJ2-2,CASSLPFAGELFF,TGTGCCAGCAGCCTCCCTTTCGCCGGGGAGCTGTTTTTT
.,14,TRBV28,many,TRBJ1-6,CASSNRAYNSPLHF,TGTGCCAGCAGTAACAGGGCTTATAATTCACCCCTCCACTTT
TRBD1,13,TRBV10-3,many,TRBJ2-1,CAIGQGVDNEQFF,TGTGCCATCGGTCAGGGGGTGGACAATGAGCAGTTCTTC
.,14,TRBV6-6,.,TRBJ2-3,CASTLRAPTDTQYF,TGTGCCAGCACGTTGAGGGCCCCCACAGATACGCAGTATTTT
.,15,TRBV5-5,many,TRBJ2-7,CASRPDIPPPYEQYF,TGTGCCAGCAGGCCAGACATACCCCCTCCATACGAGCAGTACTTC
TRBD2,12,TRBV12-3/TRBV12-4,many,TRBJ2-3,CASSGSGATQYF,TGTGCCAGCAGCGGGAGCGGGGCTACGCAGTATTTT
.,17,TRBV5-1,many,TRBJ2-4,CASSLAMGRNAKNIQYF,TGCGCCAGCAGCTTGGCAATGGGGAGGAACGCCAAAAACATTCAGTACTTC
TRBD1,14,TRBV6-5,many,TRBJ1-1,CASEPGQGFTEAFF,TGTGCCAGCGAACCGGGACAGGGCTTCACCGAAGCTTTCTTT
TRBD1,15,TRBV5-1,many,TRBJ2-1,CASSLGTGALHEQFF,TGCGCCAGCAGCCTCGGGACAGGGGCCCTTCATGAGCAGTTCTTC
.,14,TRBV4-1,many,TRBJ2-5,CASSQSTTVKTQYF,TGCGCCAGCAGCCAGTCGACGACAGTTAAGACCCAGTACTTC
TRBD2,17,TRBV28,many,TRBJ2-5,CASSLWAAGGPQETQYF,TGTGCCAGCAGTTTATGGGCAGCGGGAGGGCCCCAAGAGACCCAGTACTTC
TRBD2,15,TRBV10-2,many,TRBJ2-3,CASSESPGGLDTQYF,TGCGCCAGCAGTGAGTCCCCGGGAGGGCTAGATACGCAGTATTTT
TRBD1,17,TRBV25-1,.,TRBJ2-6,CASSEGTGRPGANVLTF,TGTGCCAGCAGTGAAGGGACAGGGCGACCTGGGGCCAACGTCCTGACTTTC
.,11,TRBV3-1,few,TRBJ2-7,CASQGPYEQYF,TGTGCCAGCCAAGGACCGTACGAGCAGTACTTC
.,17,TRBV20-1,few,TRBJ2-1,CSARANREIRAYNEQFF,TGCAGTGCTAGAGCGAATCGGGAGATTCGCGCCTACAATGAGCAGTTCTTC
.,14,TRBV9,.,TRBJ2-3,CASSVTDLLDTQYF,TGTGCGAGCAGCGTGACAGATCTCTTGGATACGCAGTATTTT
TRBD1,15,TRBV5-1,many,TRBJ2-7,CASSYRDRGSYEQYF,TGCGCCAGCAGCTACCGGGACAGGGGGTCCTACGAGCAGTACTTC
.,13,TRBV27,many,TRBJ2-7,CASSSIPRNEQYF,TGTGCCAGCAGTTCTATACCCCGGAACGAGCAGTACTTC
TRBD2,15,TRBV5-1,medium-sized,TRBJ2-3,CASSLLAGATDTQYF,TGCGCCAGCAGCTTGCTAGCGGGAGCCACAGATACGCAGTATTTT
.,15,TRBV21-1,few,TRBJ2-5,CASSTGTASQETQYF,TGTGCCAGCAGCACCGGGACAGCCTCCCAAGAGACCCAGTACTTC
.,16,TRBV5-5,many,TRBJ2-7,CASSLKGNSPTYEQYF,TGTGCCAGCAGCTTAAAGGGCAATTCACCCACCTACGAGCAGTACTTC
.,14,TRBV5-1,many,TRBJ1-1,CASSPSAGETEAFF,TGCGCCAGCAGCCCCTCCGCAGGGGAAACTGAAGCTTTCTTT
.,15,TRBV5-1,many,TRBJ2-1,CASSLERGDSNEQFF,TGCGCCAGCAGCTTGGAAAGGGGGGACAGTAATGAGCAGTTCTTC
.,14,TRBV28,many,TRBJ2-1,CASSLGIEYNEQFF,TGTGCCAGCAGTTTGGGGATTGAGTACAATGAGCAGTTCTTC
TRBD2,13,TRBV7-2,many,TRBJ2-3,CASSLAPIAGEYF,TGTGCCAGCAGCTTAGCCCCGATAGCGGGAGAGTATTTT
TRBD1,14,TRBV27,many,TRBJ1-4,CASSFGQANEKLFF,TGTGCCAGCAGTTTCGGACAGGCTAATGAAAAACTGTTTTTT
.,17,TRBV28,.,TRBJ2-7,CASSLPSQGVLPYEQYF,TGTGCCAGCAGTTTACCCTCCCAGGGAGTGCTGCCCTACGAGCAGTACTTC
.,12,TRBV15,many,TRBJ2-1,CATSTEGTKEFF,TGTGCCACCAGCACCGAAGGGACCAAAGAGTTCTTC
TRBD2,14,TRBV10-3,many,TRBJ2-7,CANGPGGALDEQYF,TGTGCCAACGGGCCGGGAGGGGCTTTGGACGAGCAGTACTTC
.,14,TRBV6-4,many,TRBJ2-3,CASSEDPATDTQYF,TGTGCCAGCAGTGAGGACCCGGCCACAGATACGCAGTATTTT
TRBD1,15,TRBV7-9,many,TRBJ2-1,CASSGSQGLYNEQFF,TGTGCCAGCAGCGGGTCACAGGGGTTGTACAATGAGCAGTTCTTC
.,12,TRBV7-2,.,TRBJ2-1,CASSHPGDEQFF,TGTGCCAGCAGCCACCCAGGGGATGAGCAGTTCTTC
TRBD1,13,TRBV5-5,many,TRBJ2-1,CASGRQGSNEQFF,TGTGCCAGCGGAAGACAGGGGTCCAATGAGCAGTTCTTC
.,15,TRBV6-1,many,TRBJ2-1,CASSEAEGRSDEQFF,TGTGCCAGCAGTGAAGCGGAAGGGCGTAGCGATGAGCAGTTCTTC
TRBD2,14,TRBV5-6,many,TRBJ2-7,CASSLDLAGNPQYF,TGTGCCAGCAGCTTGGACCTAGCGGGAAATCCGCAGTACTTC